This T cell receptor beta chain stems from a study of blood T cell repertoires in COVID-19. Study information: From the United States, Italy and Spain came samples of acute and convalescent COVID-19. In each case, the material was cDNA or gDNA derived from T cells, B-cell-depleted T cells, or PBMCs.

CDR1 and CDR2 from the germline V gene are LNHDA and SQIVND (reference sequence). V lost 3 bases to trimming and J lost 14 bases, with 19 bases between them. The CDR3 has 13 residues. As processed by the authors: Estimation of nucleated cell counts relied on the amplification of reference gene primers. TCRdb's table, derived via immunoSEQ multiplex PCR, lists solely in-frame clones and lacks some. V and J calls and clone size follow that table, whereas D and trimming were derived from the DNA. In the table there are approximately 60,000 clones, 60% to 85% of which are singletons. This clone occurred once.

Sequenced input: peripheral blood. The TCR was taken from a woman of 80 years or more with acute or convalescent COVID-19. V and J are TRBV19 and TRBJ1-1, with a weak D call TRBD1 (6 bases). CDR3 sequence reads: CASSMRERGLNFF. CDR3 sequence (DNA): TGTGCCAGTAGTATGAGGGAGAGGGGGTTGAACTTCTTT.